These 18 T cell receptor beta chains share one sample of origin, sequenced in a study of blood T cell repertoires in COVID-19. Sequencing used immunoSEQ multiplex PCR; TCRdb keeps in-frame clones, though not all of them. The sample consists of under 150,000 clones, about four fifths of them appearing once. The sequenced material came from peripheral blood. These receptors were collected from a man older than 75 with active or convalescent COVID-19.

The chain combines TRBV2 with TRBJ2-1, with TRBD2 matching 9 bases. The V and J ends lost 3 bases and 6 bases, in that order; junction bases with no gene match: 6. Germline V gives CDR1 SNHLY, CDR2 FYNNEI. CDR3 size: 15 residues. The CDR3, as DNA: TGTGCCAGCAGTGATAGGCTAGCGGGGAGCAATGAGCAGTTCTTC. Its protein product is CASSDRLAGSNEQFF.

This rearrangement joins TRBV9 to TRBJ2-3, with D possibly being TRBD1 (6 bases). The V end lost 4 bases, the J end lost 1 base, and 10 bases lay between the germline ends. Germline lookup yields CDR1 SGDLS and CDR2 YYNGEE. CDR3 size: 14 residues. CDR3 DNA: TGTGCCAGCAGCCCAAGGACAGGCACAGATACGCAGTATTTT. Its protein product is CASSPRTGTDTQYF.

This clone has just one count. CDR3 protein: CASSPTGTGYNEQFF. CDR3 nucleotide sequence: TGCGCCAGCAGCCCAACTGGGACAGGGTACAATGAGCAGTTCTTC. This chain joins TRBV5-1 and TRBJ2-1, with TRBD1 identical over 9 bases. The J segment lost 4 bases and the V segment lost 4 bases, leaving 6 bases of the junction unmatched. Germline CDR1 SGHRS, CDR2 YFSETQ. This CDR3 region has 15 residues.

V and J are TRBV5-6 and TRBJ2-3; TRBD2 aligns across 12 bases. The ends lost 0 bases at V and 6 bases at J; junction bases unmatched: 5. Germline V CDR1 and CDR2: SGHDT, YYEEEE. The CDR3 has 16 amino acids. The CDR3 region has the DNA TGTGCCAGCAGCTTGGGACTAGCGGGGGAGGGTGATACGCAGTATTTT. Its protein product is CASSLGLAGEGDTQYF.

The chain joins TRBV7-2 to TRBJ1-2; no clear D. The V gene's germline CDR1 is SGHTA and CDR2 FQGNSA. V was clipped by 4 bases and J by 2 bases, with 11 bases between them. The CDR3 runs to 14 residues. CDR3: CASSSNSRNYGYTF. As DNA, the CDR3 is TGTGCCAGCAGCTCAAACAGCCGGAACTATGGCTACACCTTC.

In this sample, this clone turned up a few times. CDR3 in amino acids: CASSGGQYSGNTIYF. The CDR3 DNA follows: TGTGCCAGTAGTGGGGGACAGTACTCTGGAAACACCATATATTTT. This sequence joins TRBV19 and TRBJ1-3; 7 bases align to TRBD1. CDR3 length: 15 residues. Per germline, CDR1 LNHDA and CDR2 SQIVND (reference sequence). V was pared by 5 bases and J by 0 bases, with 4 bases of the junction left unmatched.

The gene calls are TRBV7-2 and TRBJ2-3; 7 nucleotides align to TRBD2. Germline lookup yields CDR1 SGHTA and CDR2 FQGNSA. The CDR3 sequence is 13 residues long. V shed 5 bases and J 5 bases; nucleotides not matched to a gene: 4. The chain's CDR3 is CASSLGTIDTQYF. CDR3 sequence (DNA): TGTGCCAGCAGCCTCGGGACTATAGATACGCAGTATTTT.

This chain uses TRBV5-1 with TRBJ2-5, with D unclear. There are 12 residues in the CDR3. Germline values: CDR1 SGHRS, CDR2 YFSETQ. V was pared by 0 bases and J by 2 bases, with 2 bases between. CDR3 sequence: CASSLVQETQYF. Here the CDR3 DNA reads TGCGCCAGCAGCTTGGTACAAGAGACCCAGTACTTC.

This chain links TRBV12-3 or TRBV12-4 with TRBJ1-2; a possible D gene is TRBD1 (5 bases). V lost 3 bases to trimming and J lost 5 bases, with 7 bases between them. This CDR3 has 12 residues. The DNA of the CDR3 is TGTGCCAGCAGTTTTCAGGGTTATGGCTACACCTTC. It codes for CASSFQGYGYTF.

The chain uses TRBV7-3 and TRBJ1-1; maybe TRBD1 (5 bases). CDR1 is SGHTA, CDR2 FQGTGA, per germline. The CDR3 is made up of 15 amino acids. V lost 5 bases, J lost 5 bases, and 18 bases lay in between. For the CDR3, the DNA is TGTGCCAGCAGCCCGGGGAGGGGTGTGGGGACTGAAGCTTTCTTT. Translating gives CASSPGRGVGTEAFF.

This chain uses TRBV7-2 with TRBJ2-1; unclear D gene. The germline V gene encodes CDR1 SGHTA and CDR2 FQGNSA. The V gene lost 0 bases and the J gene lost 0 bases, with 9 bases spanning the gap. CDR3 length equals 16 residues. DNA of the CDR3: TGTGCCAGCAGCTTAGCTGGTGCGAGCTCCTACAATGAGCAGTTCTTC. Amino acids: CASSLAGASSYNEQFF.

The V gene is TRBV6-2 or TRBV6-3, the J gene TRBJ2-4; D is possibly TRBD1 (5 bases). This CDR3 spans 13 amino acids. Germline V CDR1 and CDR2: MNHEY, SVGEGT. The germline V and J ends were trimmed by 5 bases and 9 bases, with 14 bases remaining between them. CDR3 in DNA: TGTGCCAGCAGTCAACTCCCCCAGGGCATTCAGTACTTC. Its protein is CASSQLPQGIQYF.

This clone was counted a few times. The chain recombines TRBV27 with TRBJ2-7; D is perhaps TRBD1 (6 bases). The germline V gene has CDR1 MNHEY and CDR2 SMNVEV (reference sequence). CDR3 length: 13 amino acids. V lost 8 bases and J 0 bases, leaving 11 bases between the germline ends. As DNA, the CDR3 is TGTGCCAGCCAGAGGGGGACCTCCTACGAGCAGTACTTC. As protein: CASQRGTSYEQYF.

J is TRBJ2-1 and V is TRBV7-2; D is unresolved. V lost 3 bases, J lost 0 bases, and 9 bases lay in between. This CDR3 has 15 amino acids. Per the germline V gene, CDR1 is SGHTA and CDR2 is FQGNSA. CDR3 residues: CASSFGWSSYNEQFF. The CDR3 DNA reads TGTGCCAGCAGCTTCGGGTGGAGCTCCTACAATGAGCAGTTCTTC.

The J gene is TRBJ1-5, the V gene TRBV5-8; D might be TRBD1 (5 bases). The V gene's germline CDR1 is SGHTS and CDR2 YDEGEE. This CDR3 comprises 16 residues. Deletions cut 0 bases from V and 0 bases from J, with 10 bases between. CDR3 bases: TGTGCCAGCAGCTTGGCCAGGGCTTATAGCAATCAGCCCCAGCATTTT. Protein sequence: CASSLARAYSNQPQHF.

V usage is TRBV19 and J usage is TRBJ1-1; perhaps TRBD1 as D (6 bases). The CDR3 has 16 amino acids. V shed 6 bases and J shed 4 bases, with 21 bases lying between them. Per germline, CDR1 LNHDA and CDR2 SQIVND (reference sequence). The CDR3 loop reads CASRQETGYGGTEAFF. Here the CDR3 DNA reads TGTGCCAGTAGGCAGGAAACAGGGTATGGTGGCACTGAAGCTTTCTTT. The entire variable domain, with the rest obtained from reference TRBV19 and TRBJ1-1, is as follows: DGGITQSPKYLFRKEGQNVTLSCEQNLNHDAMYWYRQDPGQGLRLIYYSQIVNDFQKGDIAEGYSVSREKKESFPLTVTSAQKNPTAFYLCASRQETGYGGTEAFFGQGTRLTVV.

On this clone: A junction boundary mismatches the germline segment, possibly from a read error. The CDR3 DNA is TGTGCCAGCAGAAGACAGGGCTCCGACGAGCAGTACTTC. Encoded protein: CASRRQGSDEQYF. The chain joins TRBV28 to TRBJ2-7; TRBD1 agrees at 7 bases. This CDR3 has 13 residues. Germline CDR1 reads MDHEN; CDR2 reads SYDVKM.

CDR3 DNA sequence: TGTGCCAGCAGTCTAGCGGGGGACGGCTCCTACGAGCAGTACTTC. Its translation: CASSLAGDGSYEQYF. V is TRBV6-6 and J is TRBJ2-7; 10 bases map to TRBD2. The CDR3 is made up of 15 amino acids. V lost 5 bases, J lost 0 bases, and 4 bases stayed unmatched. Germline values: CDR1 MNHNY, CDR2 SVGAGI (reference sequence).